Listed here are 10 T cell receptor beta chains from one sample, sequenced in a study of Ad26.COV2.S vaccination and SARS-CoV-2 variants. Profiled with immunoSEQ multiplex PCR; TCRdb holds only in-frame clones, not every one. The sample carries about 350,000 clones, around 92% recorded once. The starting material was peripheral blood, obtained after recovery from COVID-19. The source of these receptors is a human donor who had recovered from COVID-19.

V and J are TRBV3-1 (or the pseudogene TRBV3-2) and TRBJ2-5; D may match TRBD1 or TRBD2 (6 bases each). The V end lost 3 bases, the J end lost 4 bases, and 12 bases lay between the germline ends. CDR1 and CDR2 (germline): LGHDT, YNNKEL (reference sequence). The CDR3 is 14 amino acids. The CDR3: CASSHPGASETQYF. CDR3 nucleotides: TGTGCCAGCAGCCACCCGGGGGCGTCAGAGACCCAGTACTTC.

The rearrangement uses TRBV5-5 and TRBJ1-2; unclear D gene. CDR3 length: 14 amino acids. CDR1 is SGHKS, CDR2 YYEKEE, per germline (reference sequence). V dropped 4 bases and J dropped 4 bases, with 14 bases sitting between them. The CDR3 loop reads CASSPDVRLYGYTF. As DNA, the CDR3 is TGTGCCAGCAGCCCCGATGTCCGTCTCTATGGCTACACCTTC.

This chain joins TRBV6-6 and TRBJ1-6; D is possibly TRBD1 (6 bases). Germline CDR1 is MNHNY and CDR2 is SVGAGI (reference sequence). The CDR3 covers 14 residues. Trimming took 5 bases from V and 9 from J, leaving 14 bases between them. The DNA of the CDR3 is TGTGCCAGCAGTCTTGGGGGGGCGGGTTCACCCCTCCACTTT. Translating it yields CASSLGGAGSPLHF.

The genes are TRBV7-9 and TRBJ2-7; no reliable D call. The CDR3 has 13 residues. In germline, CDR1 is SEHNR, CDR2 FQNEAQ (reference sequence). Trimming took 1 base from V and 3 from J, leaving 7 bases between them. CDR3 amino acids: CASSLGPSYEQYF. CDR3 DNA: TGTGCCAGCAGCTTAGGTCCCAGCTACGAGCAGTACTTC.

The chain employs TRBV9 and TRBJ1-2; D not certain. Germline V gives CDR1 SGDLS, CDR2 YYNGEE. With 0 bases removed from V and 0 bases from J, the gap between germline ends came to 21 bases. CDR3 size: 19 residues. The CDR3 here is CASSVALDPERRPNYGYTF. CDR3 in DNA: TGTGCCAGCAGCGTAGCTTTAGATCCGGAACGTAGACCTAACTATGGCTACACCTTC. The whole variable domain, remainder taken from reference TRBV9 and TRBJ1-2, is DSGVTQTPKHLITATGQRVTLRCSPRSGDLSVYWYQQSLDQGLQFLIQYYNGEERAKGNILERFSAQQFPDLHSELNLSSLELGDSALYFCASSVALDPERRPNYGYTFGSGTRLTVV.

This chain connects TRBV9 to TRBJ2-2; D gene uncertain. Trimming took off 4 bases at V and 1 base at J, with 11 bases between the two ends. The CDR3 loop spans 15 amino acids. Germline CDR1 SGDLS, CDR2 YYNGEE. For the CDR3, the DNA is TGTGCCAGCAGCACCCGGACCCTGAACACCGGGGAGCTGTTTTTT. As protein: CASSTRTLNTGELFF.

This sequence joins TRBV11-2 and TRBJ2-5; D remains unclear. V was cut by 5 bases and J by 5 bases, with 9 bases left in between. The V gene's germline CDR1 is SGHAT and CDR2 FQNNGV. The length of the CDR3 is 12 residues. CDR3 loop: CASSHRLETQYF. For the CDR3, the DNA is TGTGCCAGCAGCCACCGATTGGAGACCCAGTACTTC.

This clone has just one count. The chain uses TRBV29-1 and TRBJ1-5; 12 nucleotides line up with TRBD1. Germline V gene lookup returns CDR1 SQVTM and CDR2 ANQGSEA. Unmatched junction bases numbered 11, after V lost 6 bases and J lost 11 bases. The length of the CDR3 is 14 residues. The CDR3 here is CSVSGTGGNLAQHF. As DNA, the CDR3 is TGCAGCGTCTCCGGGACAGGGGGCAATCTAGCCCAGCATTTT.

As to this clone: One junction end does not reproduce the germline sequence, and a read error may be involved. V is TRBV7-9 and J is TRBJ2-5; no clear D gene. Germline loops: CDR1 SEHNR, CDR2 FQNEAQ (reference sequence). The CDR3 contains 13 residues. CDR3 sequence reads: CASRPPERLRTHF. CDR3 in DNA: TGTGCCAGCAGGCCTCCTGAGCGTCTGAGAACCCACTTC.

The chain couples TRBV5-5 to TRBJ2-3; D may match TRBD1 or TRBD2 (6 bases each). Germline V lookup: CDR1 SGHKS, CDR2 YYEKEE (reference sequence). The V end was cut by 5 bases, the J end by 3 bases, with 16 bases between. CDR3 size: 15 residues. The CDR3 sequence is CASRDWGAPTDTQYF. The CDR3 DNA reads as TGTGCCAGCAGGGATTGGGGGGCTCCTACAGATACGCAGTATTTT. The variable domain in full, with the rest retrieved from reference TRBV5-5 and TRBJ2-3, is DAGVTQSPTHLIKTRGQQVTLRCSPISGHKSVSWYQQVLGQGPQFIFQYYEKEERGRGNFPDRFSARQFPNYSSELNVNALLLGDSALYLCASRDWGAPTDTQYFGPGTRLTVL.